Following are 20 T cell receptor beta chains from one sample sequenced in a study of spatial heterogeneity in lung cancer. TCRdb re-analysed the 5' RACE reads in MiXCR, keeping a single row per CDR3 protein. The repertoire holds thousands of distinct CDR3 sequences, 5.5% to 8% seen once, with 60% to 85% in the top ten. As for time point: sample taken at primary tumor resection. This specimen was PBMCs, taken at surgery. All receptors derive from a male donor with early-stage non-small cell lung cancer.

The gene calls are TRBV3-1 and TRBJ2-7; D gene ambiguous. Trimming took 4 bases from V and 6 from J, leaving 13 bases between them. The CDR3 consists of 13 residues. CDR1 LGHDT and CDR2 YNNKEL come from the germline V gene (reference sequence). CDR3 nucleotide sequence: TGTGCCAGCAGCCCCCCCTCCGCTCTCGAGCAGTACTTC. Its protein is CASSPPSALEQYF.

This clonotype was observed at least ten times. The V gene is TRBV20-1, the J gene TRBJ2-5, with a weak D call TRBD1 (6 bases). V was clipped by 6 bases and J by 4 bases, with 24 bases between them. The CDR3 consists of 16 residues. CDR1 is DFQATT and CDR2 is SNEGSKA in the germline V gene (reference sequence). The CDR3 reads CSATYLRGSGRETQYF. The CDR3 DNA follows: TGCAGTGCGACGTATCTCAGGGGATCGGGCCGAGAGACCCAGTACTTC.

The rearrangement links TRBV2 to TRBJ1-5; D gene uncertain. The CDR3 is 13 amino acids. Trimming took off 8 bases at V and 0 bases at J, with 8 bases between the two ends. The germline V gene has CDR1 SNHLY and CDR2 FYNNEI. Here the CDR3 DNA reads TGTGCCAGCGGCAGATATAGCAATCAGCCCCAGCATTTT. Translated, it gives CASGRYSNQPQHF.

This clonotype was observed a handful of times. This chain uses TRBV5-1 with TRBJ2-7, with 9 bases lining up with TRBD1. The CDR3 loop spans 17 amino acids. V lost 4 bases, J lost 3 bases, and 14 bases stayed unmatched. Germline CDR1 SGHRS, CDR2 YFSETQ. DNA of the CDR3: TGCGCCAGCAGCATCACCCCAACGGGACAGGGCTACTACGAGCAGTACTTC. This gives the protein CASSITPTGQGYYEQYF. Full variable domain (outside the CDR3, taken from reference TRBV5-1 and TRBJ2-7): KAGVTQTPRYLIKTRGQQVTLSCSPISGHRSVSWYQQTPGQGLQFLFEYFSETQRNKGNFPGRFSGRQFSNSRSEMNVSTLELGDSALYLCASSITPTGQGYYEQYFGPGTRLTVT.

In this sample, this clonotype turned up many times. V and J are TRBV5-1 and TRBJ2-7; tentatively, D is TRBD1 or TRBD2 (5 bases each). The V gene's germline CDR1 is SGHRS and CDR2 YFSETQ. V shed 1 base and J shed 2 bases, with 10 bases lying between them. This CDR3 is 14 amino acids long. The CDR3 bases are TGCGCCAGCAGCTTGCGGGACGGCCCCTACGAGCAGTACTTC. Translated, it gives CASSLRDGPYEQYF.

This clonotype has ten or more counts. The chain employs TRBV7-2 and TRBJ2-1, with a possible D match to TRBD2 (7 bases). Trimming took 0 bases from V and 7 from J, leaving 10 bases between them. This CDR3 comprises 14 residues. Germline V lookup: CDR1 SGHTA, CDR2 FQGNSA. The CDR3 reads CASSLAGGQNEQFF. Here the CDR3 DNA reads TGTGCCAGCAGCTTAGCGGGGGGGCAAAATGAGCAGTTCTTC.

The table lists this clonotype with many counts. The chain uses TRBV28 and TRBJ1-3; D is perhaps TRBD1 (5 bases). The V and J ends lost 3 bases and 9 bases respectively, with 15 bases between them. The CDR3 has 14 amino acids. Germline V gives CDR1 MDHEN, CDR2 SYDVKM. The CDR3 here is CASSFLDSTSTIYF. DNA of the CDR3: TGTGCCAGCAGTTTCCTAGACAGCACCTCCACCATATATTTT.

This clonotype was observed a few times. This chain joins TRBV19 and TRBJ2-1; possibly TRBD1 for D (5 bases). Looked up from germline, CDR1 is LNHDA and CDR2 is SQIVND (reference sequence). The CDR3 has 14 amino acids. V lost 5 bases and J lost 1, with 9 bases in between. In nucleotides, the CDR3 is TGTGCCAGTAGTTGGGCAGGGTCCTACAATGAGCAGTTCTTC. Amino acids: CASSWAGSYNEQFF.

This clonotype was counted ten times or more. This chain joins TRBV6-5 and TRBJ2-7; TRBD1 is a possible D gene (5 bases). Trimming left V 6 bases short and J 0 bases short, with 15 bases between. CDR1 and CDR2 (germline): MNHEY, SVGAGI. The CDR3 is made up of 15 amino acids. CDR3 sequence (DNA): TGTGCCAGCAGGCCGCGTATCGACAGCTCCTACGAGCAGTACTTC. This encodes CASRPRIDSSYEQYF.

At least ten counts were recorded for this clonotype. V usage is TRBV28 and J usage is TRBJ2-5; D ambiguous. Trimming removed 3 bases from V and 5 bases from J, with 19 bases in between. The CDR3 extends over 16 amino acids. The germline CDR1 and CDR2 sequences are MDHEN and SYDVKM. CDR3 sequence: CASSFKAFAIVETQYF. In DNA form, the CDR3 reads TGTGCCAGCAGTTTTAAAGCCTTCGCTATTGTGGAGACCCAGTACTTC.

The sample holds many counts of this clonotype. Written as DNA, the CDR3 is TGCAGCGTTCTGACAGGGGGCCGTGAAGCTTTCTTT. Its protein product is CSVLTGGREAFF. The chain employs TRBV29-1 and TRBJ1-1; 10 bases fit TRBD1. CDR1 and CDR2 from the germline V gene are SQVTM and ANQGSEA. V was pared by 5 bases and J by 7 bases, with 4 bases of the junction left unmatched. The length of the CDR3 is 12 residues.

This clonotype was seen many times. The J gene is TRBJ1-1, the V gene TRBV20-1; D is uncertain. The CDR3 is 14 amino acids. From germline, CDR1 is DFQATT and CDR2 SNEGSKA (reference sequence). V lost 6 bases and J lost 4, with 18 bases in between. CDR3 region: CSAAVREWRTEAFF. Written as DNA, the CDR3 is TGCAGTGCGGCCGTTAGGGAATGGCGCACTGAAGCTTTCTTT.

The chain is built from TRBV10-1 and TRBJ1-1; D may be TRBD1 (5 bases). The CDR3 is 16 residues long. Germline lookup yields CDR1 WNHNN and CDR2 SYGVQD (reference sequence). Between the trimmed V and J ends, which lost 9 bases and 6 bases, there was a span of 26 bases. CDR3 residues: CARLATWWGTSSEAFF. The CDR3 DNA follows: TGCGCCAGATTAGCGACATGGTGGGGCACTAGTTCTGAAGCTTTCTTT.

This clonotype was observed many times. The chain carries TRBV5-1 and TRBJ2-1; tentatively, D is TRBD1 (5 bases). The V and J ends lost 6 bases and 0 bases respectively, with 16 bases between them. Germline loops: CDR1 SGHRS, CDR2 YFSETQ. The CDR3 consists of 16 residues. The CDR3 protein is CASTLTGALSYNEQFF. The CDR3 DNA reads as TGCGCCAGCACCTTAACAGGTGCCCTCTCCTACAATGAGCAGTTCTTC.

This clonotype was counted ten times or more. This chain connects TRBV28 to TRBJ2-1; D may be TRBD1 or TRBD2 (5 bases each). The CDR3 totals 18 residues. Germline V gene lookup returns CDR1 MDHEN and CDR2 SYDVKM. V was cut by 2 bases and J by 9 bases, with 26 bases left in between. The CDR3 DNA reads TGTGCCAGCAGTTTAGACGAGGGCAGGGAACTTGAGAGTGGTGAGCAGTTCTTC. Amino acid sequence: CASSLDEGRELESGEQFF. Combining the CDR3 with reference TRBV28 and TRBJ2-1 gives the whole variable domain DVKVTQSSRYLVKRTGEKVFLECVQDMDHENMFWYRQDPGLGLRLIYFSYDVKMKEKGDIPEGYSVSREKKERFSLILESASTNQTSMYLCASSLDEGRELESGEQFFGPGTRLTVL.

The V and J genes are TRBV12-3 or TRBV12-4 and TRBJ2-7; the D gene could be TRBD1 or TRBD2 (5 bases each). The ends were cut back, 6 bases at V and 2 bases at J, with 41 bases in the middle. This CDR3 comprises 23 residues. As DNA, the CDR3 is TGTGCCAGCAGCCTCGCCCCGGGTCCTCAAGCCCCTACGGGGCCTCAAGGCCCCTACGAGCAGTACTTC. It specifies CASSLAPGPQAPTGPQGPYEQYF.

This clonotype was detected ten times or more. V and J are TRBV7-9 and TRBJ2-3; 7 nucleotides agree with TRBD1. Per germline, CDR1 SEHNR and CDR2 FQNEAQ (reference sequence). The CDR3 contains 16 residues. After removal of 5 bases from V and 3 bases from J, the junction contained 11 bases not matched to a gene. The CDR3 sequence: CASSPPTGHGTDTQYF. The CDR3 coding sequence is TGTGCCAGCAGCCCACCGACAGGGCATGGGACAGATACGCAGTATTTT.

The sample holds many counts of this clonotype. The chain combines TRBV20-1 with TRBJ2-7; D possibly uses TRBD1 or TRBD2 (5 bases each). V gave up 3 bases and J gave up 2 bases, with 14 bases separating them. Germline lookup yields CDR1 DFQATT and CDR2 SNEGSKA (reference sequence). This CDR3 is built from 14 residues. The CDR3 nucleotides are TGCAGTGCTAGGGTGGGACGGCGTCCCTACGAGCAGTACTTC. Translating it yields CSARVGRRPYEQYF.

The chain couples TRBV6-6 to TRBJ1-1; TRBD1 aligns across 7 bases. The CDR3 totals 14 residues. Germline V gene sequence: CDR1 MNHNY, CDR2 SVGAGI (reference sequence). Here the CDR3 DNA reads TGTGCGGGCAAGGGGGCGGTAAGGGACACTGAAGCTTTCTTT. Its protein is CAGKGAVRDTEAFF.

This clonotype was counted ten times or more. This chain joins TRBV4-1 and TRBJ1-1; 9 bases map to TRBD1. The CDR3 covers 17 residues. V gave up 1 base and J gave up 5 bases; unmatched junction bases: 11. The V gene's germline CDR1 is MGHRA and CDR2 YSYEKL. CDR3 residues: CASSQGSYRGRGTEAFF. The CDR3 coding sequence is TGCGCCAGCAGCCAAGGGTCATACAGGGGGCGGGGGACTGAAGCTTTCTTT.